This TCR beta chain was profiled in a study of T cell repertoires in cytomegalovirus infection. General study findings and limits: The ex vivo response was dominated by HLA-C-restricted CMV-specific TCR beta clonotypes.

Using its own MiXCR run on the reads, TCRdb lists one record per CDR3 protein. The sample lists fewer than 250,000 distinct CDR3 sequences; around 12% were seen once. There are many counts of this clonotype. What it recognizes is unknown. Per germline, CDR1 SGHVS and CDR2 FQNEAQ. Trimming took 7 bases from V and 6 from J; bases not matched to a gene: 12. The CDR3 consists of 14 residues. The receptor was derived from a human donor in good health (CMV status not recorded). Some clones in this sample may be carry-over from other donors' samples. Sequencing input: PBMCs. The chain has TRBV7-8 and TRBJ2-7; TRBD2 matches at 7 bases. CDR3 residues: CASTRREGHPEQYF. The DNA of the CDR3 is TGTGCCAGCACCCGTAGGGAGGGGCACCCCGAGCAGTACTTC. Combining the CDR3 with reference TRBV7-8 and TRBJ2-7 gives the whole variable domain GAGVSQSPRYKVAKRGQDVALRCDPISGHVSLFWYQQALGQGPEFLTYFQNEAQLDKSGLPSDRFFAERPEGSVSTLKIQRTQQEDSAVYLCASTRREGHPEQYFGPGTRLTVT.